The 21 T cell receptor beta chains given below trace back to one sample, sequenced in a study of shared clonotypes between healthy human individuals. Profiled with immunoSEQ multiplex PCR; TCRdb holds only in-frame clones, not every one. This table holds under 2,500,000 clones, 90% to 97% found once. Sequencing was carried out using naive CD4+ T cells sorted from blood. Documented subset: CD45RA+ positively selected. Receptor source: a man aged 18 to 30 in good health.

The CDR3 is CASSFKRGGSYNEQFF. The DNA for the CDR3 is TGTGCCAGCAGCTTTAAGCGGGGGGGCTCCTACAATGAGCAGTTCTTC. V usage is TRBV5-4 and J usage is TRBJ2-1, with 10 bases that match TRBD2. The trim removed 2 bases at V and 0 bases at J, leaving 2 bases unmatched. Germline V gene data show CDR1 as SGHNT and CDR2 as YYREEE (reference sequence). The CDR3 has 16 amino acids.

The chain couples TRBV11-2 to TRBJ2-1; 8 nucleotides align to TRBD1. The CDR3 is 15 amino acids. The germline gives CDR1 SGHAT, CDR2 FQNNGV. V dropped 2 bases and J dropped 6; count of bases not matched to a gene: 6. The CDR3 coding sequence is TGTGCCAGCAGCTTACCACGGACAGGGTCCAATGAGCAGTTCTTC. Amino acids: CASSLPRTGSNEQFF.

The genes are TRBV28 and TRBJ2-7, with D perhaps matching TRBD2 (6 bases). The CDR3 runs to 15 residues. Germline assignment: CDR1 MDHEN and CDR2 SYDVKM. V dropped 4 bases and J dropped 7 bases, with 20 bases sitting between them. Here the CDR3 DNA reads TGTGCCAGCAGTTCCAGACTAGAACGGAGGCGGGAGCAGTACTTC. It encodes CASSSRLERRREQYF.

This chain links TRBV4-1 with TRBJ2-7; D gene uncertain. This CDR3 region has 16 residues. Trimming stripped 3 bases from V and 3 bases from J, with 18 bases between. Germline CDR1 is MGHRA and CDR2 is YSYEKL. The CDR3 protein is CASSQSTRAFVYEQYF. CDR3 bases: TGCGCCAGCAGCCAGTCTACACGAGCCTTTGTCTACGAGCAGTACTTC.

This clone has only one observation. The chain combines TRBV11-3 with TRBJ2-3, with TRBD2 matching over 13 bases. V gave up 5 bases and J gave up 5 bases; unmatched junction bases: 7. This CDR3 is built from 16 residues. Germline V CDR1 and CDR2: SGHNT, YENEEA. The CDR3 sequence: CASSQTSGGFGDTQYF. The CDR3 DNA sequence: TGTGCCAGCAGCCAGACTAGCGGGGGGTTTGGAGATACGCAGTATTTT.

The chain carries TRBV5-6 and TRBJ2-7, with 7 bases that match TRBD2. CDR3 length: 16 residues. Germline V gene sequence: CDR1 SGHDT, CDR2 YYEEEE. J was trimmed by 0 bases and V by 3 bases; bases with no gene match: 9. The CDR3 here is CASSYGSGVFSYEQYF. Written as DNA, the CDR3 is TGTGCCAGCAGCTACGGCAGCGGGGTTTTCTCCTACGAGCAGTACTTC. Drawing the rest from reference TRBV5-6 and TRBJ2-7, the complete variable domain is DAGVTQSPTHLIKTRGQQVTLRCSPKSGHDTVSWYQQALGQGPQFIFQYYEEEERQRGNFPDRFSGHQFPNYSSELNVNALLLGDSALYLCASSYGSGVFSYEQYFGPGTRLTVT.

This clone was picked up one time. This CDR3 is CAISGLGLAGNYEQYF. The CDR3 DNA sequence: TGTGCCATCAGTGGTCTAGGACTAGCGGGCAACTACGAGCAGTACTTC. This rearrangement joins TRBV10-3 to TRBJ2-7, with 11 bases fitting TRBD2. Germline CDR1 reads ENHRY; CDR2 reads SYGVKD. The length of the CDR3 is 16 residues. V shed 4 bases and J 3 bases; nucleotides not matched to a gene: 8.

In regard to this clone: One junction end disagrees with the germline gene, perhaps due to a read error. The chain combines TRBV7-7 with TRBJ2-2; TRBD2 matches at 9 bases. The CDR3 spans 16 residues. Germline assignment: CDR1 SSHAT and CDR2 FNYEAQ (reference sequence). The CDR3 DNA follows: TGTGCTAGCAGCTTAGTAGCGGGAGCGAACACCGGGGAGCTGTTTTTT. It codes for CASSLVAGANTGELFF.

In its sample, this clone was seen once. V and J are TRBV10-3 and TRBJ1-1; D gene unclear. This CDR3 is built from 15 residues. Germline V CDR1 and CDR2: ENHRY, SYGVKD. V was pared by 0 bases and J by 4 bases, with 12 bases between. The CDR3 spells CAISESVGQVTEAFF. For the CDR3, the DNA is TGTGCCATCAGTGAGTCGGTCGGGCAGGTCACTGAAGCTTTCTTT.

The DNA of the CDR3 is TGTGCCAGCAGTCCGAGACTGGGTCAAGAGACCCAGTACTTC. Translating it yields CASSPRLGQETQYF. This chain links TRBV27 with TRBJ2-5; D is uncertain. V lost 5 bases, J lost 2 bases, and 12 bases lay in between. Per germline, CDR1 MNHEY and CDR2 SMNVEV (reference sequence). The CDR3 spans 14 residues.

The gene calls are TRBV4-3 and TRBJ2-3; the match to TRBD2 covers 8 bases. Trimming at V came to 3 bases and at J to 1 base, leaving 15 bases not matched to a gene. This CDR3 is built from 19 residues. Germline CDR1 is LGHNA and CDR2 is YSLEER. CDR3 in amino acids: CASSHSTGGERFGTDTQYF. The CDR3 region has the DNA TGCGCCAGCAGCCACTCGACCGGGGGGGAGCGGTTTGGCACAGATACGCAGTATTTT.

This chain connects TRBV7-9 to TRBJ1-2; 8 nucleotides agree with TRBD1. The CDR3 is made up of 14 amino acids. Germline V gene sequence: CDR1 SEHNR, CDR2 FQNEAQ (reference sequence). The V and J ends lost 5 bases and 7 bases, in that order; junction bases with no gene match: 9. The CDR3 loop is CASSQRTGIGGYTF. The CDR3 nucleotides are TGTGCCAGCAGCCAAAGGACAGGGATTGGTGGCTACACCTTC.

This clone was seen a single time. The chain links TRBV25-1 to TRBJ1-5; weak D call: TRBD1 (5 bases). Germline V gene sequence: CDR1 MGHDK, CDR2 SYGVNS. The CDR3 is made up of 16 amino acids. V lost 5 bases, J lost 3 bases, and 17 bases lay in between. CDR3: CASSPGQGVINQPQHF. The CDR3 DNA sequence: TGTGCCAGCAGTCCCGGCCAGGGAGTCATCAATCAGCCCCAGCATTTT.

The rearrangement joins TRBV5-1 to TRBJ2-2; D unclear. This CDR3 contains 16 residues. Between the trimmed V and J ends, which lost 4 bases and 1 base, there was a span of 14 bases. Per germline, CDR1 SGHRS and CDR2 YFSETQ. The CDR3 nucleotides are TGCGCCAGCAGCCTCCGGGTAGCCAAGAACACCGGGGAGCTGTTTTTT. Its translation: CASSLRVAKNTGELFF.

The chain couples TRBV4-2 to TRBJ1-3, with D unclear. The germline V and J ends were trimmed by 0 bases and 3 bases, with 12 bases remaining between them. Germline V gives CDR1 LGHNA, CDR2 YNFKEQ. The CDR3 runs to 16 residues. CDR3 protein: CASSQDFRTYGNTIYF. DNA for the CDR3: TGTGCCAGCAGCCAAGATTTCAGGACTTATGGAAACACCATATATTTT.

The V call is TRBV7-9, the J call TRBJ1-1; TRBD1 aligns across 9 bases. CDR1 SEHNR and CDR2 FQNEAQ come from the germline V gene (reference sequence). The V and J ends lost 6 bases and 5 bases, in that order; junction bases with no gene match: 7. CDR3 length: 14 amino acids. CDR3 amino acids: CASRQQGASTEAFF. CDR3 in DNA: TGTGCCAGCAGACAACAGGGGGCGAGTACTGAAGCTTTCTTT. The full variable domain, rest sourced from reference TRBV7-9 and TRBJ1-1, is DTGVSQNPRHKITKRGQNVTFRCDPISEHNRLYWYRQTLGQGPEFLTYFQNEAQLEKSRLLSDRFSAERPKGSFSTLEIQRTEQGDSAMYLCASRQQGASTEAFFGQGTRLTVV.

The DNA of the CDR3 is TGTGCCAGCAAGCGCGGCTACTCCTACAATGAGCAGTTCTTC. Its translation: CASKRGYSYNEQFF. The chain uses TRBV6-6 and TRBJ2-1; D not certain. V lost 7 bases and J 0 bases, leaving 10 bases between the germline ends. In germline, CDR1 is MNHNY, CDR2 SVGAGI (reference sequence). The CDR3 has 14 amino acids.

The rearrangement joins TRBV14 to TRBJ1-2; the D gene is possibly TRBD1 (5 bases). Germline V gives CDR1 SGHDN, CDR2 FVKESK. The CDR3 sequence is 12 residues long. V lost 4 bases and J lost 4, with 7 bases in between. DNA for the CDR3: TGTGCCAGCAGCCCGGGACTCTATGGCTACACCTTC. This encodes CASSPGLYGYTF.

The chain recombines TRBV6-6 with TRBJ1-6; 10 bases line up with TRBD1. The CDR3 length is 15 residues. The ends lost 5 bases at V and 8 bases at J; junction bases unmatched: 6. Per the germline V gene, CDR1 is MNHNY and CDR2 is SVGAGI (reference sequence). Here the CDR3 DNA reads TGTGCCAGCAGTCTCCGACAGGGGGCTGATTCACCCCTCCACTTT. Translated: CASSLRQGADSPLHF.

This clone was recorded once. CDR3 bases: TGTGCCAGTAGTATAAGTAACGGGAATGAAGCTTTCTTT. It encodes CASSISNGNEAFF. This sequence joins TRBV19 and TRBJ1-1, with unresolved D. This CDR3 comprises 13 residues. Germline V CDR1 and CDR2: LNHDA, SQIVND (reference sequence). V lost 2 bases and J lost 7, with 11 bases in between.

J is TRBJ2-5 and V is TRBV11-2, with D unresolved. There are 15 residues in the CDR3. Germline-derived CDR1 and CDR2 are SGHAT and FQNNGV. Trimming pared 0 bases from V and 0 bases from J, leaving 8 bases between. In nucleotides, the CDR3 is TGTGCCAGCAGCTTAGAAGGCCAGAACCAAGAGACCCAGTACTTC. It specifies CASSLEGQNQETQYF.